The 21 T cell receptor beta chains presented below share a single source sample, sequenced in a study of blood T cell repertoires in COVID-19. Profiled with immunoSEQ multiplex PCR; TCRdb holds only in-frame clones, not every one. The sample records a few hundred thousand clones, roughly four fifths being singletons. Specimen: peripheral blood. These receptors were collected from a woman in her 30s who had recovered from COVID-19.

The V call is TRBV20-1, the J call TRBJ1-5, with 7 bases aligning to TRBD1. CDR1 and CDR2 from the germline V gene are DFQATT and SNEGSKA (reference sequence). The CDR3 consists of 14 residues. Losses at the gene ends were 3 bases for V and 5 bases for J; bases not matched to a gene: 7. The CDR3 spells CSASPTGFHQPQHF. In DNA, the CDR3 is TGCAGTGCTAGTCCGACAGGGTTTCATCAGCCCCAGCATTTT.

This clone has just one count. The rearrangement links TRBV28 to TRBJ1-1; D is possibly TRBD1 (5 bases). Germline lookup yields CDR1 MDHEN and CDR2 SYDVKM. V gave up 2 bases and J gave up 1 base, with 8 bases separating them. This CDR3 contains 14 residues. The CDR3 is CASSLGGGNTEAFF. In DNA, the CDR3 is TGTGCCAGCAGTTTAGGGGGGGGGAACACTGAAGCTTTCTTT.

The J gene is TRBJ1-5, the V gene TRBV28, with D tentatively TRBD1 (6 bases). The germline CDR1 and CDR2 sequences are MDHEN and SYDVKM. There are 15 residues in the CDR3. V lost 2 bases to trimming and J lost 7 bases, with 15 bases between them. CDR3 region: CASSLVIQGVQPQHF. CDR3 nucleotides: TGTGCCAGCAGTTTAGTTATACAGGGCGTCCAGCCCCAGCATTTT.

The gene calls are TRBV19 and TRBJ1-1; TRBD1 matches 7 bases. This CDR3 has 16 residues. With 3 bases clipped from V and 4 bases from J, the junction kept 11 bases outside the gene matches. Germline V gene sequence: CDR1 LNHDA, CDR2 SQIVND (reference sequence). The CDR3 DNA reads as TGTGCCAGTAGTATTCTTGGAGGGGGCTTGGGCACTGAAGCTTTCTTT. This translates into CASSILGGGLGTEAFF.

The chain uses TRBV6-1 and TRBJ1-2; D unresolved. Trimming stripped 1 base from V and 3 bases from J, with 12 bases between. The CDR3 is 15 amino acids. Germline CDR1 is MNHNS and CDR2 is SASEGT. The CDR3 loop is CASSEGPGRDYGYTF. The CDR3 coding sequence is TGTGCCAGCAGTGAAGGTCCAGGAAGAGACTATGGCTACACCTTC.

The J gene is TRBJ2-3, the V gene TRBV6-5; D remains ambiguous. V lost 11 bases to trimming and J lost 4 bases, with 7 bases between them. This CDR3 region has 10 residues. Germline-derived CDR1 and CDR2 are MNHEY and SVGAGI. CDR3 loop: CAAGPDTQYF. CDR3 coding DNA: TGTGCCGCTGGGCCAGATACGCAGTATTTT.

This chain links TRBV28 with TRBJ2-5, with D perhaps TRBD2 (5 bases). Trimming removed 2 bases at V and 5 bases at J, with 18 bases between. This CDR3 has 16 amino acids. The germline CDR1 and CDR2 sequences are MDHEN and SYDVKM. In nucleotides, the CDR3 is TGTGCCAGCAGTTTACCCTTCGACTATCCTCGGGAGACCCAGTACTTC. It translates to CASSLPFDYPRETQYF.

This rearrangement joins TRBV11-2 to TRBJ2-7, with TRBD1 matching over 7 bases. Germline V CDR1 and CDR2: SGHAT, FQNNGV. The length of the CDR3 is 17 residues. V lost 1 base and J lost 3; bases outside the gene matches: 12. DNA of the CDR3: TGTGCCAGCAGCTTAGCCTCGTACCGGGACAGTGTCTACGAGCAGTACTTC. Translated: CASSLASYRDSVYEQYF.

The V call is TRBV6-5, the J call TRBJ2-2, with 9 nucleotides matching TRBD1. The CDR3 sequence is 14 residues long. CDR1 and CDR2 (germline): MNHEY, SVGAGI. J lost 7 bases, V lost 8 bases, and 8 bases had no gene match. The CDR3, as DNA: TGTGCCAGCGGTCCGGGACAGGGAGGCGGGGAGCTGTTTTTT. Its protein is CASGPGQGGGELFF.

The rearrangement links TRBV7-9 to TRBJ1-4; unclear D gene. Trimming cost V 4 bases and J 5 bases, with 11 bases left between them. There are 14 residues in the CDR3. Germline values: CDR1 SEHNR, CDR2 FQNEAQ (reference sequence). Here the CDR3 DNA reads TGTGCCAGCAGCTCTGTGGTCGGGAATGAAAAACTGTTTTTT. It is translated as CASSSVVGNEKLFF.

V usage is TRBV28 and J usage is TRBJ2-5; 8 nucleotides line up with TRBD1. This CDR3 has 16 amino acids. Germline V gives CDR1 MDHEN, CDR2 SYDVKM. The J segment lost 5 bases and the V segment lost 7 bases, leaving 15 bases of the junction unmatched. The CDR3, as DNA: TGTGCCAGCACCCCCACCCCAGGGGGCCGAGGGGAGACCCAGTACTTC. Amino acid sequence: CASTPTPGGRGETQYF. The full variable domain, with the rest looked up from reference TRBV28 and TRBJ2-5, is DVKVTQSSRYLVKRTGEKVFLECVQDMDHENMFWYRQDPGLGLRLIYFSYDVKMKEKGDIPEGYSVSREKKERFSLILESASTNQTSMYLCASTPTPGGRGETQYFGPGTRLLVL.

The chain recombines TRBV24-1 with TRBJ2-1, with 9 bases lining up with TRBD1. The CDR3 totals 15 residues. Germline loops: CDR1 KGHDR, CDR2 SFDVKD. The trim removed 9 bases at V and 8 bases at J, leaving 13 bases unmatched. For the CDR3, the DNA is TGTGCCACCTCCCTCGACAGGGGGGTCACCCATGAGCAGTTCTTC. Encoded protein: CATSLDRGVTHEQFF.

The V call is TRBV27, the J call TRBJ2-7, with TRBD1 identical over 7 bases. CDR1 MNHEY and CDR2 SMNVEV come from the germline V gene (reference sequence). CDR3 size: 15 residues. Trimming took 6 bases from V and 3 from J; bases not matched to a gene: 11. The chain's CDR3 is CASRTSPGQIYEQYF. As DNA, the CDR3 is TGTGCCAGCAGGACATCCCCGGGACAGATCTACGAGCAGTACTTC.

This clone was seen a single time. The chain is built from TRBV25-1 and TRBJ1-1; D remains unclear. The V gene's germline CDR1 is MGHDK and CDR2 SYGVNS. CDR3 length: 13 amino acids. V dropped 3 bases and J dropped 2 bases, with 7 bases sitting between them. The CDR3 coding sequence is TGTGCCAGCAGTGAGGCGGATAACACTGAAGCTTTCTTT. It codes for CASSEADNTEAFF.

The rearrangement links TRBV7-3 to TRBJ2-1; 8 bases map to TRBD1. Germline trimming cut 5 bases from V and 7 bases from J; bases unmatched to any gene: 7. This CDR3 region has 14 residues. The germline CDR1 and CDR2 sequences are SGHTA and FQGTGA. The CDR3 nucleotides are TGTGCCAGCAGCACGGGGACAGGTGCTAATGAGCAGTTCTTC. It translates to CASSTGTGANEQFF.

The CDR3 protein is CASSKTGQGGEQYF. The CDR3, as DNA: TGTGCCAGCAGTAAAACCGGACAGGGGGGCGAGCAGTACTTC. V and J are TRBV28 and TRBJ2-7; 10 bases map to TRBD1. From germline, CDR1 is MDHEN and CDR2 SYDVKM. Trimming cost V 5 bases and J 6 bases; bases outside gene matches: 7. CDR3 size: 14 residues.

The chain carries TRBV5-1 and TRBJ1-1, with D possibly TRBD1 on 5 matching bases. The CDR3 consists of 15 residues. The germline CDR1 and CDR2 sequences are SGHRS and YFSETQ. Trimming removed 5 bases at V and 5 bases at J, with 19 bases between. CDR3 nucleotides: TGCGCCAGCAGGAAACCAGGGATGGTCGATACTGAAGCTTTCTTT. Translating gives CASRKPGMVDTEAFF.

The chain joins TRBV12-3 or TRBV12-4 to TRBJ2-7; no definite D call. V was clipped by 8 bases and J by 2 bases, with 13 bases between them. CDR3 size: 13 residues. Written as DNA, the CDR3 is TGTGCCAGCGGTCCAACCGGTGCCTACGAGCAGTACTTC. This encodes CASGPTGAYEQYF.

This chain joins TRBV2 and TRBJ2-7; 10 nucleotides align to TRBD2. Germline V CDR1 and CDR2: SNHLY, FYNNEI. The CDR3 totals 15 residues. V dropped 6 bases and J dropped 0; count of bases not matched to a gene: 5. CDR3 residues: CASSHSGGTSYEQYF. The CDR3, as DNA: TGTGCCAGCAGCCATAGCGGGGGGACCTCCTACGAGCAGTACTTC.

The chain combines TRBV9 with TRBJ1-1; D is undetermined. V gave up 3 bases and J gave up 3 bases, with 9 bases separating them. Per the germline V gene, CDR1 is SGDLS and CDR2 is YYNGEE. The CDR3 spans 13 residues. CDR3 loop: CASSARRDTEAFF. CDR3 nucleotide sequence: TGTGCCAGCAGCGCCCGGAGGGACACTGAAGCTTTCTTT.

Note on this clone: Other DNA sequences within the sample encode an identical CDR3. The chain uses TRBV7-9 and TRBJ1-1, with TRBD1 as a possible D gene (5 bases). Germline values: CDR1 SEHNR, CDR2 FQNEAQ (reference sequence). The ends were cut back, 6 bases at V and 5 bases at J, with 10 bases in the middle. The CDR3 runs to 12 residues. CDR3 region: CASSPGGTEAFF. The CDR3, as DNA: TGTGCCAGCAGTCCGGGGGGGACTGAAGCTTTCTTT. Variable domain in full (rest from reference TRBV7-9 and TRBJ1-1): DTGVSQNPRHKITKRGQNVTFRCDPISEHNRLYWYRQTLGQGPEFLTYFQNEAQLEKSRLLSDRFSAERPKGSFSTLEIQRTEQGDSAMYLCASSPGGTEAFFGQGTRLTVV.